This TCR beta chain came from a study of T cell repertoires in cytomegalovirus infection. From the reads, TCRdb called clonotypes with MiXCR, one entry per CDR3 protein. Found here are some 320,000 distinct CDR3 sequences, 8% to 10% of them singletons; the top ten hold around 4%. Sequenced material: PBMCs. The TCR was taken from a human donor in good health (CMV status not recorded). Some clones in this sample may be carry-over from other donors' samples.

In nucleotides, the CDR3 is TGTGCCAGCAGCTTATTGGACGATTTCACTGAAGCTTTCTTT. This encodes CASSLLDDFTEAFF. This chain joins TRBV11-1 and TRBJ1-1; D unclear. The CDR3 loop spans 14 amino acids. In germline, CDR1 is SGHAT, CDR2 FQDESV (reference sequence). Deletions cut 2 bases from V and 4 bases from J, with 11 bases between.